This T cell receptor beta chain was observed in a study of CD8 T cells in Susac syndrome. It was with random hexamers that roughly 0.45 to 1 ug RNA was reverse transcribed. TCRdb reanalysed the immunoSEQ multiplex PCR reads using MiXCR and keeps one entry per CDR3 protein. The repertoire holds about 400,000 distinct CDR3 sequences, 75% to 90% seen once, with approximately 0.12% in the top ten. There are 13 residues in the CDR3. Trimming stripped 4 bases from V and 5 bases from J, with 9 bases between. Germline V gene data show CDR1 as MNHEY and CDR2 as SMNVEV (reference sequence). J is TRBJ2-1 and V is TRBV27, with D perhaps TRBD1 (5 bases). Sequenced sample: CD8+ T cells from PBMCs. The receptor was derived from a human donor with multiple sclerosis. This CDR3 is CASSSLGHNEQFF. As DNA, the CDR3 is TGTGCCAGCAGTTCCCTGGGGCACAATGAGCAGTTCTTC.